The rows below give T cell receptor beta chains drawn from one sample of a study of T cells in Graves' hyperthyroidism and ophthalmopathy. MiXCR, applied by TCRdb to the multiplex PCR reads, yields one record per CDR3 protein. The repertoire has hundreds of thousands of distinct CDR3 sequences, 20% to 25% of them found once; the top ten carry about 35%. Sequencing input: blood. The receptors come from a young man with Graves' ophthalmopathy. The CDR3 runs from the conserved cysteine through the conserved F or W. The D gene is left open where the match is weak. Clone size is given for some rows only: seen once, a few or many times, or a class if the clone is expanded.

few	-	TRBV7-2	TRBJ1-5	CASSLESTQGYQPQHF	TGTGCCAGCAGCTTAGAGAGCACCCAGGGGTATCAGCCCCAGCATTTT
many	-	TRBV11-2	TRBJ1-1	CASSSVRVRQMNTEAFF	TGTGCCAGCAGCTCGGTAAGGGTACGACAGATGAACACTGAAGCTTTCTTT
many	-	TRBV28	TRBJ1-2	CASGSGTLRYGYTF	TGTGCCAGCGGAAGCGGGACACTCAGATATGGCTACACCTTC
-	-	TRBV5-1	TRBJ2-7	CASSLLNLGEQYF	TGCGCCAGCAGCTTGTTGAACCTCGGGGAGCAGTACTTC
few	-	TRBV11-2	TRBJ2-5	CASSFRQTQYF	TGTGCCAGCAGCTTTAGGCAGACCCAGTACTTC
-	TRBD2	TRBV29-1	TRBJ2-5	CSVGLAGETQYF	TGCAGCGTTGGTCTAGCGGGGGAGACCCAGTACTTC
-	-	TRBV6-1	TRBJ1-2	CASSREDPGYGYTF	TGTGCCAGCAGCCGCGAAGACCCAGGGTATGGCTACACCTTC
many	TRBD1	TRBV12-3/TRBV12-4	TRBJ2-7	CASSLGDRYEQYF	TGTGCCAGCAGCTTGGGGGACAGGTACGAGCAGTACTTC
-	-	TRBV4-1	TRBJ2-3	CASSQSLDTQYF	TGCGCCAGCAGCCAAAGCTTAGATACGCAGTATTTT
-	-	TRBV7-8	TRBJ2-1	CASSNQGGKQFF	TGTGCCAGCAGCAACCAGGGGGGGAAGCAGTTCTTC
few	TRBD2	TRBV28	TRBJ2-3	CASSPGLPTSTDTQYF	TGTGCCAGCAGCCCGGGACTACCTACTAGCACAGATACGCAGTATTTT
-	TRBD1	TRBV6-1	TRBJ1-2	CASSGTGWDGYTF	TGTGCCAGCAGTGGGACAGGGTGGGATGGCTACACCTTC
few	TRBD1	TRBV5-1	TRBJ2-1	CASSPTGTGVDEQFF	TGCGCCAGCAGCCCGACCGGGACAGGGGTGGATGAGCAGTTCTTC
-	-	TRBV12-3/TRBV12-4	TRBJ2-7	CASRSLKYEQYF	TGTGCCAGCAGATCCTTGAAGTACGAGCAGTACTTC
-	-	TRBV18	TRBJ1-1	CASSPFGGMNTEAFF	TGTGCCAGCTCACCGTTCGGAGGGATGAACACTGAAGCTTTCTTT
-	-	TRBV27	TRBJ2-7	CASSLSPSSSYEQYF	TGTGCCAGCAGTTTATCGCCTAGCAGCTCCTACGAGCAGTACTTC
few	TRBD2	TRBV20-1	TRBJ2-7	CSARGDRAGAYEQYF	TGCAGTGCTAGAGGCGATCGTGCGGGAGCCTACGAGCAGTACTTC
-	TRBD1	TRBV10-3	TRBJ2-7	CAISDDRGGQQYF	TGTGCCATCAGTGACGACAGGGGTGGGCAGCAGTACTTC
many	TRBD1	TRBV7-8	TRBJ1-5	CASSFGTGFLNQPQHF	TGTGCCAGCAGCTTCGGGACAGGGTTCCTCAATCAGCCCCAGCATTTT
few	-	TRBV11-2	TRBJ2-5	CASSLVGSGETQYF	TGTGCCAGCAGCTTAGTAGGGAGCGGGGAGACCCAGTACTTC
few	-	TRBV20-1	TRBJ2-3	CSGGQLGTDTQYF	TGCAGTGGAGGACAGCTAGGCACAGATACGCAGTATTTT
-	TRBD2	TRBV11-2	TRBJ2-7	CASSLGGTSGSPYEQYF	TGTGCCAGCAGCTTAGGAGGGACTAGCGGGAGCCCCTACGAGCAGTACTTC
-	-	TRBV19	TRBJ2-7	CASTDEGGGTYEQYF	TGTGCCAGTACTGATGAGGGAGGGGGGACCTACGAGCAGTACTTC
-	TRBD1	TRBV28	TRBJ1-3	CASSPGGQGENTIYF	TGTGCCAGCAGCCCTGGTGGACAGGGAGAAAACACCATATATTTT
-	-	TRBV18	TRBJ2-1	CASSPQGTATYNEQFF	TGTGCCAGCTCACCACAAGGGACCGCCACCTACAATGAGCAGTTCTTC
-	-	TRBV27	TRBJ2-1	CASSLSFGDFEQFF	TGTGCCAGCAGTTTATCTTTTGGGGACTTCGAGCAGTTCTTC
many	-	TRBV20-1	TRBJ1-1	CSAGTGSTEAFF	TGCAGTGCTGGTACAGGGAGTACTGAAGCTTTCTTT
-	TRBD2	TRBV20-1	TRBJ2-5	CSARGLAGDKKTQYF	TGCAGTGCTAGGGGGCTAGCGGGAGATAAAAAGACCCAGTACTTC
-	-	TRBV27	TRBJ2-7	CASSLQYGTGTYEQYF	TGTGCCAGCAGTCTACAATACGGGACGGGTACCTACGAGCAGTACTTC
-	-	TRBV6-1	TRBJ2-6	CASSEHRPGSGANVLTF	TGTGCCAGCAGTGAACACCGTCCGGGGTCTGGGGCCAACGTCCTGACTTTC
-	-	TRBV4-3	TRBJ2-7	CASSQAWGPNSNEQYF	TGCGCCAGCAGCCAAGCTTGGGGACCGAATTCCAACGAGCAGTACTTC
-	TRBD1	TRBV29-1	TRBJ2-7	CSVEETGGYEQYF	TGCAGCGTTGAGGAGACAGGGGGCTACGAGCAGTACTTC
-	-	TRBV4-2	TRBJ2-7	CASSQAYPGQSYEQYF	TGTGCCAGCAGCCAAGCCTACCCGGGACAAAGCTACGAGCAGTACTTC
-	TRBD2	TRBV4-1	TRBJ2-5	CASSQLAGDRGQETQYF	TGCGCCAGCAGCCAGCTAGCGGGAGATCGGGGCCAAGAGACCCAGTACTTC
-	TRBD1	TRBV3-1	TRBJ2-2	CASSGDRVANTGELFF	TGTGCCAGCAGCGGGGACAGGGTCGCGAACACCGGGGAGCTGTTTTTT
-	TRBD2	TRBV7-2	TRBJ2-7	CASSETSGKIYEQYF	TGTGCCAGCAGCGAGACTAGCGGGAAAATCTACGAGCAGTACTTC
-	TRBD2	TRBV4-1	TRBJ2-7	CASSLLVDSGHTYEQYF	TGCGCCAGCAGCCTCCTTGTGGATAGCGGGCATACCTACGAGCAGTACTTC
many	TRBD1	TRBV11-2	TRBJ2-1	CASSPTPDRGVNEQFF	TGTGCCAGCAGCCCGACTCCGGACAGGGGCGTTAATGAGCAGTTCTTC
many	-	TRBV28	TRBJ1-2	CASSFSGGTPYGYTF	TGTGCCAGCAGTTTCAGCGGGGGAACCCCTTATGGCTACACCTTC
few	-	TRBV20-1	TRBJ2-7	CSVPGNSYEQYF	TGCAGTGTTCCGGGGAACTCCTACGAGCAGTACTTC
few	-	TRBV27	TRBJ2-3	CASSTGGVTQYF	TGTGCCAGCAGTACCGGAGGGGTTACGCAGTATTTT
-	TRBD1	TRBV6-2/TRBV6-3	TRBJ1-2	CASRPRDRALYGYTF	TGTGCCAGCAGGCCCCGGGACAGGGCTCTCTATGGCTACACCTTC
few	-	TRBV6-2/TRBV6-3	TRBJ2-1	CASSYGGAIDEQFF	TGTGCCAGCAGTTATGGGGGTGCGATCGATGAGCAGTTCTTC
many	TRBD1	TRBV6-1	TRBJ1-1	CASSANRGPLNTEAFF	TGTGCCAGCAGTGCAAACAGGGGGCCCTTGAACACTGAAGCTTTCTTT
-	-	TRBV2	TRBJ1-2	CASSGSYGGYTF	TGTGCCAGCAGTGGCTCCTACGGCGGCTACACCTTC
few	-	TRBV10-3	TRBJ2-7	CAISESNPSLGYEQYF	TGTGCCATCAGTGAGTCGAACCCCTCACTCGGGTACGAGCAGTACTTC
-	-	TRBV9	TRBJ2-3	CASSVAGERWDTQYF	TGTGCCAGCAGCGTAGCGGGAGAACGGTGGGATACGCAGTATTTT
few	-	TRBV7-9	TRBJ2-7	CASSTLLHEQYF	TGTGCCAGCAGCACACTTTTACACGAGCAGTACTTC
many	-	TRBV7-8	TRBJ1-2	CASSLEGGTGTGYGYTF	TGTGCCAGCAGCCTTGAGGGCGGTACAGGGACTGGCTATGGCTACACCTTC
-	TRBD1	TRBV4-1	TRBJ2-7	CASSQHAAYRGSQPDEQYF	TGCGCCAGCAGCCAACACGCCGCCTACAGGGGAAGTCAACCTGACGAGCAGTACTTC
many	-	TRBV29-1	TRBJ1-2	CSVEARDGYTF	TGCAGCGTTGAAGCCCGAGATGGCTACACCTTC
many	-	TRBV30	TRBJ1-6	CAWTVNSPLHF	TGTGCCTGGACAGTGAATTCACCCCTCCACTTT
once	-	TRBV28	TRBJ1-6	CASIRSGGNSPLHF	TGTGCCAGCATCCGTAGTGGGGGTAATTCACCCCTCCACTTT
few	-	TRBV20-1	TRBJ2-7	CSAKRRDEQYF	TGCAGTGCTAAAAGACGGGACGAGCAGTACTTC
few	-	TRBV19	TRBJ2-7	CASSPAPRSSYEQYF	TGTGCCAGTAGCCCGGCGCCACGCTCATCCTACGAGCAGTACTTC
-	TRBD2	TRBV6-2/TRBV6-3	TRBJ2-7	CASSGAGVYEQYF	TGTGCCAGCAGCGGAGCGGGAGTCTACGAGCAGTACTTC
many	TRBD1	TRBV27	TRBJ2-3	CATSDRGGDTQYF	TGTGCCACCTCCGACAGGGGTGGAGATACGCAGTATTTT
many	TRBD1	TRBV27	TRBJ2-2	CASSLTGMWNTGELFF	TGTGCCAGCAGTTTGACAGGGATGTGGAACACCGGGGAGCTGTTTTTT
many	TRBD2	TRBV7-2	TRBJ2-2	CASSSTSVTGELFF	TGTGCCAGCAGTTCAACTAGCGTCACCGGGGAGCTGTTTTTT
-	-	TRBV5-1	TRBJ1-1	CASSLEQANTEAFF	TGCGCCAGCAGCTTGGAGCAGGCGAACACTGAAGCTTTCTTT